The rows below give T cell receptor beta chains drawn from one sample of a study of neurological immune-mediated disorders. TCRdb re-called the 5' RACE reads with MiXCR, one entry per CDR3 protein. This table holds more than 40,000 distinct CDR3 sequences, around 13% found once. The sample consisted of CD4+ T cells from blood. The receptors derive from a woman aged 60-70 years with HTLV-1-associated myelopathy (HAM/TSP). Each CDR3 is given with its conserved first and last residue. D genes are given only for firm matches. The size field is filled for only some rows; it gives once, few, many or a size class.

V: TRBV5-1; J: TRBJ1-1; size: many; D: TRBD1; DNA: TGCGCCAGCAGCAATACAGGGGGAGCGAACACTGAAGCTTTCTTT; CDR3: CASSNTGGANTEAFF
V: TRBV18; J: TRBJ1-3; size: .; D: .; DNA: TGTGCCAGCTCACCCGGGACCGTCTCTGGAAACACCATATATTTT; CDR3: CASSPGTVSGNTIYF
V: TRBV30; J: TRBJ2-1; size: many; D: TRBD1; DNA: TGTGCCTGGAGACTGGACAGGGTCGCTAATGAGCAGTTCTTC; CDR3: CAWRLDRVANEQFF
V: TRBV5-6; J: TRBJ2-1; size: many; D: .; DNA: TGTGCCAGCAGCTTGACCGGGAATGAGCAGTTCTTC; CDR3: CASSLTGNEQFF
V: TRBV20-1; J: TRBJ1-2; size: many; D: TRBD1; DNA: TGCAGTGCCGAATCCGACAGGGAGGGTGGCTACACCTTC; CDR3: CSAESDREGGYTF
V: TRBV5-1; J: TRBJ1-4; size: many; D: .; DNA: TGCGCCAGCAGCTTGAGATGGCAGGCTAATGAAAAACTGTTTTTT; CDR3: CASSLRWQANEKLFF
V: TRBV20-1; J: TRBJ1-5; size: many; D: .; DNA: TGCAGTGCTAGGGCGGGGAACCCGTCTGGGCAGCCCCAGCATTTT; CDR3: CSARAGNPSGQPQHF
V: TRBV18; J: TRBJ1-5; size: many; D: TRBD1; DNA: TGTGCCAGCTCACCAGGGGCAGGGGGAAATAGCAATCAGCCCCAGCATTTT; CDR3: CASSPGAGGNSNQPQHF
V: TRBV20-1; J: TRBJ1-2; size: many; D: TRBD1; DNA: TGCAGTGCTACCCCCCGGGACAGTGCTTACTATGGCTACACCTTC; CDR3: CSATPRDSAYYGYTF
V: TRBV5-1; J: TRBJ1-1; size: many; D: .; DNA: TGCGCCAGCAGCCCCTCAACAGGGAACACTGAAGCTTTCTTT; CDR3: CASSPSTGNTEAFF
V: TRBV6-5; J: TRBJ2-7; size: many; D: TRBD1; DNA: TGTGCCAGCAGAGACCACGGGACAGGGGATGCTGGCGAGCAGTACTTC; CDR3: CASRDHGTGDAGEQYF
V: TRBV6-6; J: TRBJ1-6; size: many; D: .; DNA: TGTGCCAGCAGTTACGTAGGCCCGAGGTGGATTCCCCTCCACTTT; CDR3: CASSYVGPRWIPLHF
V: TRBV20-1; J: TRBJ2-1; size: many; D: .; DNA: TGCAGTGCCCTCGCGTGGGGTGGCAATGAGCAGTTCTTC; CDR3: CSALAWGGNEQFF
V: TRBV7-9; J: TRBJ2-1; size: many; D: .; DNA: TGTGCCAGCAGCTTGGAGCAGTTCTTC; CDR3: CASSLEQFF
V: TRBV10-3; J: TRBJ1-1; size: .; D: .; DNA: TGTGCCTCTTCATGGACAAGCATGAACACTGAAGCTTTCTTT; CDR3: CASSWTSMNTEAFF
V: TRBV6-6; J: TRBJ1-2; size: many; D: TRBD1; DNA: TGTGTCAGCAGTTACAGGGACAGGGAGGACTATGGCTACACCTTC; CDR3: CVSSYRDREDYGYTF
V: TRBV27; J: TRBJ2-3; size: many; D: TRBD1; DNA: TGTGCCAGCAGTCCCTACAGGGGTCCTCAAGGAGATACGCAGTATTTT; CDR3: CASSPYRGPQGDTQYF
V: TRBV5-1; J: TRBJ1-3; size: many; D: .; DNA: TGCGCCAGCGGGGCTGGTGTAGCTGGAAACACCATATATTTT; CDR3: CASGAGVAGNTIYF
V: TRBV7-6; J: TRBJ2-7; size: many; D: TRBD2; DNA: TGTGCCAGCAGCCAAGGACCCGGACTAGCGGGCTACGAGCAGTACTTC; CDR3: CASSQGPGLAGYEQYF
V: TRBV29-1; J: TRBJ2-3; size: many; D: TRBD1; DNA: TGCAGCGTCGGACAGGGGGGTACAGATACGCAGTATTTT; CDR3: CSVGQGGTDTQYF
V: TRBV15; J: TRBJ1-2; size: many; D: .; DNA: TGTGCCACCAGCAGAGCTTTTGGGACTGGCTACACCTTC; CDR3: CATSRAFGTGYTF
V: TRBV19; J: TRBJ1-3; size: many; D: .; DNA: TGTGCCAGTAGACCCACTAGAGGTGGAAACACCATATATTTT; CDR3: CASRPTRGGNTIYF
V: TRBV9; J: TRBJ1-1; size: .; D: TRBD1; DNA: TGTGCCAGCAGCGTGACAGGGTTAAATGAAGCTTTCTTT; CDR3: CASSVTGLNEAFF
V: TRBV20-1; J: TRBJ1-5; size: many; D: .; DNA: TGCAGTGCGGCAGGGGTGAGCAATCAGCCCCAGCATTTT; CDR3: CSAAGVSNQPQHF
V: TRBV5-1; J: TRBJ1-5; size: many; D: .; DNA: TGCGCCAGCAGTGAAGGAGGGAGGGATCAGCCCCAGCATTTT; CDR3: CASSEGGRDQPQHF
V: TRBV18; J: TRBJ1-5; size: .; D: TRBD1; DNA: TGTGCCAGCTCACCAGGGGACAGTAATCAGCCCCAGCATTTT; CDR3: CASSPGDSNQPQHF
V: TRBV10-3; J: TRBJ1-5; size: many; D: .; DNA: TGTGCCATCAGTGGGGGGGGCGTCGGTCAGCCCCAGCATTTT; CDR3: CAISGGGVGQPQHF
V: TRBV24-1; J: TRBJ2-3; size: .; D: .; DNA: TGTCCCACCAGTGCCAAGACTAGTGGGGGGACAGATACGCAGTATTTT; CDR3: CPTSAKTSGGTDTQYF